The 3 T cell receptor beta chains reported below all come from one sample, sequenced in a study of cytomegalovirus exposure and HLA in healthy donors. 13 Jbeta primers and 60 Vbeta primers were used for the PCR. Assay: immunoSEQ multiplex PCR; the TCRdb copy retains only in-frame clones and omits some. This table has 85,000 to 120,000 clones, 75% appearing once. Specimen: PBMCs. The receptors originated from a male donor in good health and CMV-seropositive.

This chain connects TRBV9 to TRBJ1-2, with TRBD1 matching over 8 bases. Germline trimming cut 2 bases from V and 4 bases from J; bases unmatched to any gene: 4. CDR1 is SGDLS and CDR2 is YYNGEE in the germline V gene. This CDR3 is 14 amino acids long. In DNA, the CDR3 is TGTGCCAGCAGCGTGACAGGGGTCGGCTATGGCTACACCTTC. It specifies CASSVTGVGYGYTF.

The CDR3 loop is CASSPGLIPVNTF. The CDR3 DNA reads as TGTGCCAGCAGCCCGGGACTGATTCCAGTAAACACCTTC. V gene TRBV2 combines with J gene TRBJ1-2; a possible D gene is TRBD1 (5 bases). CDR1 SNHLY and CDR2 FYNNEI come from the germline V gene. This CDR3 has 13 residues. The V and J ends lost 6 bases and 12 bases respectively, with 20 bases between them. The full variable domain, in which reference TRBV2 and TRBJ1-2 provide the parts outside the CDR3, is EPEVTQTPSHQVTQMGQEVILRCVPISNHLYFYWYRQILGQKVEFLVSFYNNEISEKSEIFDDQFSVERPDGSNFTLKIRSTKLEDSAMYFCASSPGLIPVNTFGSGTRLTVV.

V gene TRBV5-4 combines with J gene TRBJ2-7; 10 nucleotides align to TRBD2. CDR1 and CDR2 (germline): SGHNT, YYREEE (reference sequence). The CDR3 is 14 residues long. The V gene end was trimmed by 7 bases and the J gene end by 0 bases; junction bases not matched to a gene: 4. The CDR3 spells CASEAGGNSYEQYF. The CDR3 DNA follows: TGTGCCAGCGAAGCGGGGGGGAACTCCTACGAGCAGTACTTC.